At least ten counts were recorded for the clone carrying this TCR beta chain. Antigen specificity is unknown. The source of the sample is a study of Graves' ophthalmopathy and Graves' hyperthyroidism. Overall study findings and caveats: Most clonotypes expanded in thyroid above 0.001 frequency were present in blood too.

Patients in the hyperthyroidism group, adults aged 18 to 65, were newly diagnosed, under 2 months' duration. The V end lost 0 bases, the J end lost 11 bases, and 13 bases lay between the germline ends. Germline loops: CDR1 MGHRA, CDR2 YSYEKL. The CDR3 contains 13 residues. Researchers took RNA transcripts and amplified TCR beta CDR3 regions from them. In the first round, RT-PCR was carried out with HTBI primers, and a multiplex PCR formed the second round. One entry per CDR3 protein, called by TCRdb with MiXCR from the multiplex PCR reads. Counted here are some 1.1 million distinct CDR3 sequences, 36% occurring once; the ten biggest clones make up more than 9.5%.

The source is an adult man with Graves' hyperthyroidism. This chain connects TRBV4-1 to TRBJ1-1; D is ambiguous. The sequenced sample consisted of peripheral blood or thyroid tissue (not recorded which). CDR3 DNA sequence: TGCGCCAGCAGCCAAGAGGGCATACCCAGGGCTTTCTTT. It yields the protein CASSQEGIPRAFF.